Sequencing of this T cell receptor (beta chain) was carried out in a study of shared T cell receptors in the human thymus. The data were produced by immunoSEQ multiplex PCR, yet TCRdb's version contains in-frame clones alone and is incomplete. The repertoire has hundreds of thousands of clones, around 87% of them found once; the top ten carry 0.009% to 0.0095%. This CDR3 contains 18 residues. Germline values: CDR1 MNHEY, CDR2 SMNVEV (reference sequence). V shed 8 bases and J 10 bases; nucleotides not matched to a gene: 21. Separately, the same data were catalogued under a study of human thymus T cells.

The specimen sequenced was thymocytes. The chain has TRBV27 and TRBJ1-6; TRBD1 matches at 9 bases. The clonotype was recovered from a boy in the first two years of life with a congenital heart defect. The CDR3 spells CASSAFLNRDRVNSPLHF. The CDR3 DNA follows: TGTGCCAGCTCCGCCTTTCTGAACCGGGACAGGGTTAACTCACCCCTCCACTTT.